This is a list of T cell receptor beta chains from one sample in a study of cytomegalovirus exposure and HLA in healthy donors. TCRdb's copy holds only in-frame clones and misses some; the assay was immunoSEQ multiplex PCR. The data show 80,000 or so clones, with about 9.5% seen just once and around 26% held by the top ten. Sequences were obtained from PBMCs. Receptor source: a man in his sixties in good health and CMV-seropositive. CDR3s include the opening cysteine and the closing phenylalanine or tryptophan. The D gene is left open where the match is weak. Clone size appears in some rows only: once, few, many, or a class for an expanded clone.

TRBD1,TRBJ2-7,few,TRBV29-1,CSVGQGAYEQYF,TGCAGCGTTGGTCAGGGGGCATACGAGCAGTACTTC
TRBD1,TRBJ1-5,few,TRBV7-2,CASSPWAGTGGNQPQHF,TGTGCCAGCAGCCCTTGGGCCGGGACAGGGGGCAATCAGCCCCAGCATTTT
TRBD2,TRBJ2-3,few,TRBV27,CASSLKGSAGTSGRNQRGTQYF,TGTGCCAGCAGTTTAAAAGGGTCGGCAGGGACTAGCGGGAGGAACCAGAGGGGTACGCAGTATTTT
-,TRBJ1-2,few,TRBV5-1,CASSLGLDFGGYTF,TGCGCCAGCAGCTTGGGATTGGACTTTGGGGGCTACACCTTC
TRBD1,TRBJ2-1,few,TRBV11-1,CASFPTGGHEQFF,TGTGCCAGCTTCCCGACAGGGGGGCATGAGCAGTTCTTC
-,TRBJ1-5,few,TRBV10-2,CASSDFWGLDNQPQHF,TGCGCCAGCAGTGATTTTTGGGGCCTTGACAATCAGCCCCAGCATTTT
TRBD2,TRBJ2-3,few,TRBV7-2,CASSLSASGVSTDTQYF,TGTGCCAGCAGCTTAAGTGCTAGCGGGGTAAGCACAGATACGCAGTATTTT
-,TRBJ1-3,-,TRBV14,CASSPGVFGNTIYF,TGTGCCAGCAGCCCAGGGGTCTTCGGAAACACCATATATTTT
-,TRBJ2-3,-,TRBV5-1,CASSFEGLSSTDTQYF,TGCGCCAGCAGCTTTGAGGGACTCTCATCCACAGATACGCAGTATTTT
TRBD1,TRBJ2-1,-,TRBV5-1,CASSLRQGANEQFF,TGCGCCAGCAGCTTGAGACAGGGGGCTAATGAGCAGTTCTTC
-,TRBJ2-1,-,TRBV27,CASSFGPYDEQFF,TGTGCCAGCAGTTTTGGGCCCTACGATGAGCAGTTCTTC
-,TRBJ1-1,-,TRBV6-5,CASSLQAGVNTEAFF,TGTGCCAGCAGTCTCCAAGCGGGGGTGAACACTGAAGCTTTCTTT
TRBD2,TRBJ2-7,-,TRBV28,CASRSGTDPSGSPYEQYF,TGTGCCAGCAGGTCCGGGACAGACCCTAGCGGGAGCCCCTACGAGCAGTACTTC
-,TRBJ2-3,-,TRBV18,CASFAGTTDTQYF,TGTGCCAGTTTTGCGGGAACCACAGATACGCAGTATTTT
-,TRBJ2-6,-,TRBV7-2,CASSRDWSGANVLTF,TGTGCCAGCAGCCGTGACTGGTCTGGGGCCAACGTCCTGACTTTC
TRBD2,TRBJ2-1,-,TRBV2,CASSGLLAGITGEQFF,TGTGCCAGCAGTGGGCTTCTAGCGGGAATCACAGGAGAGCAGTTCTTC
-,TRBJ2-7,few,TRBV9,CASSVGGEQYF,TGTGCCAGCAGCGTAGGAGGCGAGCAGTACTTC
-,TRBJ2-1,-,TRBV7-9,CASSLGGPSSYNEQFF,TGTGCCAGCAGCTTAGGGGGCCCGAGCTCCTACAATGAGCAGTTCTTC
-,TRBJ2-1,-,TRBV9,CASSVEGATYNEQFF,TGTGCCAGCAGCGTAGAAGGGGCCACCTACAATGAGCAGTTCTTC
TRBD2,TRBJ2-3,few,TRBV29-1,CSDRGVTSGSGDTQYF,TGCAGCGACAGGGGGGTCACTAGCGGGAGTGGAGATACGCAGTATTTT
TRBD1,TRBJ1-3,few,TRBV5-4,CASSPGGQGNTIYF,TGTGCCAGCAGCCCCGGGGGACAGGGAAACACCATATATTTT
TRBD1,TRBJ2-3,-,TRBV30,CAWSPWDSTADTQYF,TGTGCCTGGAGTCCTTGGGACAGCACCGCAGATACGCAGTATTTT
TRBD2,TRBJ2-3,-,TRBV7-2,CASSLAAGGTPTDTQYF,TGTGCCAGCAGCTTAGCGGCGGGGGGTACCCCCACAGATACGCAGTATTTT
TRBD2,TRBJ2-3,-,TRBV29-1,CSVEYRASGRGDTQYF,TGCAGCGTTGAGTATAGGGCTAGCGGGAGGGGGGATACGCAGTATTTT
-,TRBJ2-5,many,TRBV7-9,CASSFSGQETQYF,TGTGCCAGCAGCTTTAGCGGCCAAGAGACCCAGTACTTC
TRBD1,TRBJ2-7,-,TRBV6-5,CASSLQGAKYEQYF,TGTGCCAGCAGTTTACAGGGGGCGAAATACGAGCAGTACTTC
TRBD1,TRBJ1-2,-,TRBV6-5,CASRENRRGQSGYTF,TGTGCCAGCAGAGAAAACAGACGGGGACAGAGCGGCTACACCTTC
-,TRBJ1-5,few,TRBV27,CASSLRGDYSNQPQHF,TGTGCCAGCAGTTTAAGGGGGGACTATAGCAATCAGCCCCAGCATTTT
-,TRBJ2-7,few,TRBV7-6,CASSLAETPYEQYF,TGTGCCAGCAGCTTAGCAGAGACTCCCTACGAGCAGTACTTC
-,TRBJ1-2,few,TRBV29-1,CTSDRNYGYTF,TGCACGTCGGACAGAAATTATGGCTACACCTTC
-,TRBJ1-3,few,TRBV6-1,CASSEYMRETGNTIYF,TGTGCCAGCAGTGAATATATGAGGGAGACTGGAAACACCATATATTTT
TRBD2,TRBJ2-2,few,TRBV10-3,CAISPTGLAGDTGELFF,TGTGCCATCAGCCCAACAGGACTAGCGGGAGATACCGGGGAGCTGTTTTTT
-,TRBJ2-3,-,TRBV28,CASSTAGRRTDTQYF,TGTGCCAGCAGCACAGCGGGCCGCAGGACAGATACGCAGTATTTT
-,TRBJ2-5,few,TRBV5-1,CASSSLLREETQYF,TGCGCCAGCAGCTCTCTCTTGAGGGAAGAGACCCAGTACTTC
TRBD2,TRBJ2-3,few,TRBV10-3,CAMSGGAADTQYF,TGTGCCATGAGCGGGGGGGCGGCAGATACGCAGTATTTT
-,TRBJ1-6,-,TRBV18,CASSTAGGSDNSPLHF,TGTGCCAGCTCAACCGCCGGGGGATCAGATAATTCACCCCTCCACTTT
-,TRBJ2-3,few,TRBV10-2,CASSESLGTDTQYF,TGCGCCAGCAGTGAGTCTCTAGGTACAGATACGCAGTATTTT
-,TRBJ2-2,-,TRBV14,CASSQDLLPNTGELFF,TGTGCCAGCAGCCAAGATTTACTACCTAACACCGGGGAGCTGTTTTTT
-,TRBJ2-1,-,TRBV29-1,CSVEGQGTNEQFF,TGCAGCGTTGAAGGGCAGGGCACTAATGAGCAGTTCTTC
-,TRBJ1-3,-,TRBV6-1,CASSEGTGYSGNTIYF,TGTGCCAGCAGTGAGGGAACAGGTTACTCTGGAAACACCATATATTTT
TRBD2,TRBJ2-5,-,TRBV9,CASSATSGSETQYF,TGTGCCAGCAGCGCCACTAGCGGGAGTGAGACCCAGTACTTC
-,TRBJ1-1,few,TRBV25-1,CASSFPGNTEAFF,TGTGCCAGCAGTTTTCCCGGGAACACTGAAGCTTTCTTT
-,TRBJ2-7,few,TRBV6-5,CASSRDFLREQYF,TGTGCCAGCAGTCGGGACTTCCTTCGCGAGCAGTACTTC
-,TRBJ2-2,few,TRBV9,CASSYRVFGELFF,TGTGCCAGCAGCTACAGGGTTTTCGGGGAGCTGTTTTTT
TRBD1,TRBJ1-2,-,TRBV6-5,CASSYQQGDGYTF,TGTGCCAGCAGTTATCAGCAGGGGGATGGCTACACCTTC
TRBD1,TRBJ2-2,few,TRBV18,CASSPPGQGGTGELFF,TGTGCCAGCTCACCACCAGGACAGGGGGGAACCGGGGAGCTGTTTTTT
TRBD1,TRBJ1-5,-,TRBV2,CASRDDRGLGQPQHF,TGTGCCAGCAGAGACGACAGGGGGCTAGGACAGCCCCAGCATTTT
-,TRBJ1-1,few,TRBV5-1,CASSSAGITEAFF,TGCGCCAGCAGCTCCGCCGGTATTACTGAAGCTTTCTTT
TRBD1,TRBJ1-2,few,TRBV10-3,CAISTGTDGYTF,TGTGCCATCAGTACCGGGACAGATGGCTACACCTTC
-,TRBJ2-2,-,TRBV6-5,CASIGQGQAGELFF,TGTGCCAGCATAGGGCAGGGGCAGGCCGGGGAGCTGTTTTTT
TRBD1,TRBJ2-5,-,TRBV5-1,CASSSGTANQETQYF,TGCGCCAGCAGCTCCGGGACAGCGAACCAAGAGACCCAGTACTTC
-,TRBJ1-1,few,TRBV5-1,CASSSEDRPTEAFF,TGCGCCAGCAGCTCAGAAGACAGGCCCACTGAAGCTTTCTTT
-,TRBJ2-3,-,TRBV4-2,CASSQSASADTDTQYF,TGTGCCAGCAGCCAGTCGGCTAGCGCGGACACAGATACGCAGTATTTT
-,TRBJ2-1,few,TRBV19,CASSATNLGDNEQFF,TGTGCCAGTAGTGCCACCAACCTCGGGGACAATGAGCAGTTCTTC
-,TRBJ2-1,few,TRBV11-2,CASSKTAYNEQFF,TGTGCCAGCAGCAAGACAGCCTACAATGAGCAGTTCTTC
TRBD1,TRBJ1-2,-,TRBV28,CASSPGQVAYGYTF,TGTGCCAGCAGTCCGGGACAGGTGGCCTATGGCTACACCTTC